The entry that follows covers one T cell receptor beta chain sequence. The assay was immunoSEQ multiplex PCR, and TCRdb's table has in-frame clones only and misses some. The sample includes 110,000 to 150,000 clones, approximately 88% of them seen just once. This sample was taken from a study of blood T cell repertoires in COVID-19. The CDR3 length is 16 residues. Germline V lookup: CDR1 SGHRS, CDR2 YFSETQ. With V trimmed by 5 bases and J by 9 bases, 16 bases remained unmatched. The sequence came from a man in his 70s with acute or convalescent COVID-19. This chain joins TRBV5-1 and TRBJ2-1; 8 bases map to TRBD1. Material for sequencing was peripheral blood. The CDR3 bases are TGCGCCAGCAGGGCCGTAGGACAGGGAAGTTTCAGTGAGCAGTTCTTC. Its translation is CASRAVGQGSFSEQFF.